The 13 T cell receptor beta chains in this list originate from one sample, sequenced in a study of blood T cell repertoires in COVID-19 (dated by TCRdb to about 2020). The library was obtained by the immunoSEQ multiplex PCR assay. TCRdb took over this immuneACCESS table, retaining in-frame rearrangements with V and J assigned. Such tables are incomplete; in checked studies, under half of the missing clones stem from an unresolved V gene, and the remainder is unexplained. For this sample the table gives 240,000 or so clones, of which roughly 80% were detected only once. The ten top clones hold roughly 3.3% of the sample. The sequenced sample was peripheral blood. The receptors were sampled from a woman aged 18-29 years with acute or convalescent COVID-19.

The rearrangement uses TRBV2 and TRBJ2-1, with 8 bases fitting TRBD2. This CDR3 is 14 amino acids long. Germline loops: CDR1 SNHLY, CDR2 FYNNEI. Trimming removed 3 bases from V and 11 bases from J; junction bases left unmatched: 9. The CDR3 bases are TGTGCCAGCAGTGATGGGACTAGGGTTAAAAAGCAGTTCTTC. Translation gives CASSDGTRVKKQFF.

The chain recombines TRBV6-6 with TRBJ2-3, with D possibly TRBD1 on 6 matching bases. Germline CDR1 reads MNHNY; CDR2 reads SVGAGI (reference sequence). The CDR3 length is 13 residues. V gave up 5 bases and J gave up 5 bases, with 11 bases separating them. In DNA, the CDR3 is TGTGCCAGCAGTACCCCGACAGGAGATACGCAGTATTTT. This sequence encodes CASSTPTGDTQYF.

The chain combines TRBV11-3 with TRBJ2-7, with D possibly matching TRBD2 (5 bases). The V end lost 5 bases, the J end lost 3 bases, and 11 bases lay between the germline ends. The germline V gene has CDR1 SGHNT and CDR2 YENEEA. The CDR3 extends over 13 amino acids. The CDR3 region is CASSPSEGYEQYF. The CDR3 DNA reads TGTGCCAGCAGCCCCAGCGAGGGCTACGAGCAGTACTTC.

This clone is a singleton in its sample. The V and J genes are TRBV6-2 or TRBV6-3 and TRBJ2-3; TRBD2 agrees at 9 bases. V lost 2 bases and J lost 2; bases outside the gene matches: 5. CDR3 length equals 16 residues. Germline values: CDR1 MNHEY, CDR2 SVGEGT. The chain's CDR3 is CASSYGTSGPTDTQYF. CDR3 DNA: TGTGCCAGCAGTTACGGTACTAGCGGGCCCACAGATACGCAGTATTTT.

This clone was counted once. This chain joins TRBV9 and TRBJ1-1, with TRBD1 matching over 9 bases. Germline lookup yields CDR1 SGDLS and CDR2 YYNGEE. This CDR3 has 17 residues. Trimming removed 0 bases from V and 0 bases from J; junction bases left unmatched: 6. CDR3 loop: CASSVEGTGTLNTEAFF. The CDR3 DNA is TGTGCCAGCAGCGTAGAGGGGACAGGGACTTTGAACACTGAAGCTTTCTTT.

V gene TRBV7-2 combines with J gene TRBJ2-7; perhaps TRBD2 as D (5 bases). The length of the CDR3 is 13 residues. Germline values: CDR1 SGHTA, CDR2 FQGNSA. Trimming removed 3 bases from V and 0 bases from J, with 6 bases in between. CDR3 in amino acids: CASSFGNSYEQYF. The CDR3, as DNA: TGTGCCAGCAGCTTCGGGAACTCCTACGAGCAGTACTTC.

This sequence joins TRBV9 and TRBJ2-7; TRBD2 matches at 16 bases. The CDR3 length is 17 residues. V lost 4 bases, J lost 4 bases, and 8 bases stayed unmatched. Germline loops: CDR1 SGDLS, CDR2 YYNGEE. Written as DNA, the CDR3 is TGTGCCAGCAGCCCCTCCGGGACTAGCGGGAGGGGGTACGAGCAGTACTTC. This sequence encodes CASSPSGTSGRGYEQYF.

The V and J genes are TRBV27 and TRBJ2-1; D gene unclear. This CDR3 contains 16 residues. Germline V gene lookup returns CDR1 MNHEY and CDR2 SMNVEV (reference sequence). The V gene lost 0 bases and the J gene lost 7 bases, with 16 bases spanning the gap. The CDR3 is CASSLSLEWVENEQFF. DNA for the CDR3: TGTGCCAGCAGTTTATCGTTGGAGTGGGTGGAGAATGAGCAGTTCTTC.

V is TRBV19 and J is TRBJ2-3; a possible D gene is TRBD1 (6 bases). Trimming took 6 bases from V and 5 from J, leaving 18 bases between them. This CDR3 is built from 15 residues. Germline lookup yields CDR1 LNHDA and CDR2 SQIVND (reference sequence). CDR3 residues: CASRITGTLRDTQYF. Written as DNA, the CDR3 is TGTGCCAGTAGAATAACCGGGACACTCAGAGATACGCAGTATTTT.

The rearrangement links TRBV13 to TRBJ2-1, with 7 bases that match TRBD2. This CDR3 spans 15 amino acids. Germline trimming cut 3 bases from V and 8 bases from J; bases unmatched to any gene: 10. CDR1 and CDR2 from the germline V gene are PRHDT and FYEKMQ (reference sequence). The CDR3 sequence is CASSFEGGVGDEQFF. In DNA, the CDR3 is TGTGCCAGCAGCTTTGAGGGAGGGGTGGGCGATGAGCAGTTCTTC.

CDR3 in DNA: TGTGCCAGCAGCTCGACTAGCGGGAGTTACACAGATACGCAGTATTTT. Amino acids: CASSSTSGSYTDTQYF. The rearrangement joins TRBV7-6 to TRBJ2-3; 12 bases are shared with TRBD2. Germline V gene lookup returns CDR1 SGHVS and CDR2 FNYEAQ. This CDR3 contains 16 residues. Trimming removed 4 bases from V and 2 bases from J; junction bases left unmatched: 4.

The chain combines TRBV6-6 with TRBJ1-1; D is perhaps TRBD1 (5 bases). The CDR3 loop spans 14 amino acids. Deletions cut 7 bases from V and 5 bases from J, with 17 bases between. Germline CDR1 and CDR2: MNHNY and SVGAGI (reference sequence). CDR3 DNA: TGTGCCAGCACGCAGGGCGAAGGTTGGACTGAAGCTTTCTTT. Amino acids: CASTQGEGWTEAFF.

This clone turned up a few times. This chain uses TRBV19 with TRBJ2-1, with TRBD2 identical over 12 bases. CDR1 and CDR2 from the germline V gene are LNHDA and SQIVND (reference sequence). The CDR3 is made up of 15 amino acids. The V segment lost 6 bases and the J segment 6 bases; nucleotides outside the gene matches: 6. The CDR3 coding sequence is TGTGCCAGTAGCCTAGCGGGAGGGCGGATCAATGAGCAGTTCTTC. Its protein product is CASSLAGGRINEQFF.